The rows below give T cell receptor beta chains drawn from one sample of a study of blood T cells in healthy people across ages. From the 5' RACE reads, TCRdb called clonotypes with MiXCR, one entry per CDR3 protein. The sample lists roughly 1,500,000 distinct CDR3 sequences, around 39% occurring once. The specimen sequenced was blood. Every receptor here comes from a woman aged 18-29 years in good health. CDR3s include the opening cysteine and the closing phenylalanine or tryptophan. A D gene is named only where the DNA matches it firmly. The size field is filled for only some rows; it gives once, few, many or a size class.

abundance,j_gene,d_gene,v_gene,CDR3nt,CDR3aa
-,TRBJ2-1,TRBD2,TRBV10-3,TGTGCCATCAGTGAGCGACTAGCGGGGGGGAGTGAGCAGTTCTTC,CAISERLAGGSEQFF
-,TRBJ1-4,-,TRBV29-1,TGCAGCGACCCCCGGATCCCGGGTAGTGAAAAACTGTTTTTT,CSDPRIPGSEKLFF
-,TRBJ2-2,-,TRBV7-9,TGTGCCAGCCGGAGCGAAGGAAACACCGGGGAGCTGTTTTTT,CASRSEGNTGELFF
few,TRBJ1-6,-,TRBV12-3/TRBV12-4,TGTGCCAGCAGTTTGAACTTGGGTAATTCACCCCTCCACTTT,CASSLNLGNSPLHF
few,TRBJ1-6,-,TRBV3-1,TGTGCCAGCAGCCTAGGACGTACTAATTCACCCCTCCACTTT,CASSLGRTNSPLHF
-,TRBJ1-4,-,TRBV7-9,TGTGCCAGCGGAATACAGAGTGATGAAAAACTGTTTTTT,CASGIQSDEKLFF
-,TRBJ2-3,TRBD1,TRBV10-3,TGTGCCATCAGTGACCGCACAGGGGCGGATACGCAGTATTTT,CAISDRTGADTQYF
few,TRBJ1-1,TRBD1,TRBV20-1,TGCAGTGCTAGGGAGACGACAGGGATGAACACTGAAGCTTTCTTT,CSARETTGMNTEAFF
-,TRBJ2-7,-,TRBV5-6,TGTGCCAGCATGTTAGGCCACTACGAGCAGTACTTC,CASMLGHYEQYF
-,TRBJ2-3,TRBD2,TRBV7-9,TGTGCCAGCAAGCCCGGGGGGGCCGGCACAGATACGCAGTATTTT,CASKPGGAGTDTQYF
-,TRBJ1-2,-,TRBV20-1,TGCAGTGCTAGAGATGGATACTATGGCTACACCTTC,CSARDGYYGYTF
-,TRBJ2-5,TRBD2,TRBV20-1,TGCAGTGCTGGGACTAGCGGGAGTGATTTCTCAGAGACCCAGTACTTC,CSAGTSGSDFSETQYF
-,TRBJ2-1,TRBD2,TRBV5-5,TGTGCCAGCAGCTCGTTAGCGGGAGAAATGTATGAGCAGTTCTTC,CASSSLAGEMYEQFF
few,TRBJ2-3,-,TRBV12-3/TRBV12-4,TGTGCCAGCAGTTTGAAACAGGGTACAGATACGCAGTATTTT,CASSLKQGTDTQYF
-,TRBJ2-7,-,TRBV29-1,TGCAGCGTTGAAGACCGGGGTTGGGAGCAGTACTTC,CSVEDRGWEQYF
-,TRBJ1-2,TRBD1,TRBV28,TGTGCCAGCAGTCCCCGGACAGGGTTAGGGGACTATGGCTACACCTTC,CASSPRTGLGDYGYTF
-,TRBJ1-1,-,TRBV7-9,TGTGCCAGCAGCCCGGACAGACCAGAACTCGAAGCTTTCTTT,CASSPDRPELEAFF
-,TRBJ1-2,-,TRBV27,TGTGCCAGCAGTTTATCGAACAGCCCTAACTATGACTACACCTTC,CASSLSNSPNYDYTF
-,TRBJ2-1,TRBD1,TRBV5-1,TGCGCCAGCAGCTCGGGACAGGGCCCCGTGGCGTTCTTC,CASSSGQGPVAFF
few,TRBJ2-3,-,TRBV20-1,TGCAGTGCCCCGGGTCCAGGGAAGACAGATACGCAGTATTTT,CSAPGPGKTDTQYF
-,TRBJ2-5,-,TRBV5-6,TGTGCCAGCAGCTCTCGACAGAAAGAGACCCAGTACTTC,CASSSRQKETQYF
-,TRBJ2-7,TRBD2,TRBV2,TGTGCCAGCAGTGCCCTAGCGGGTGGGGTCTACGAGCAGTACTTC,CASSALAGGVYEQYF
-,TRBJ2-7,TRBD1,TRBV6-5,TGTGCCAGCAGAACCACAGGGGGCAACTACGAGCAGTACTTC,CASRTTGGNYEQYF
-,TRBJ1-2,-,TRBV2,TGTGCCAGCAGAGGACAGACGATTGGACATGGCTACACCTTC,CASRGQTIGHGYTF